These 20 T cell receptor beta chains were sequenced from one sample in a study of post-analysis software for immune sequencing data. Findings and caveats of the study: Patients used about 5 TRBV segments, including TRBV5-6, TRBV5-1 and TRBV20-1, more often than controls.

These receptors have no known antigen. TCR beta cDNA libraries had unique molecular identifiers. TCRdb redid the calling of the PCR reads with MiXCR, one entry per CDR3 protein. The repertoire has approximately 730,000 distinct CDR3 sequences, around 46% of them found once; the top ten carry 4.9%. Material: blood. Receptors originate from a girl between 5 and 17 years old with multiple sclerosis.

J is TRBJ2-3 and V is TRBV5-1; D perhaps matches TRBD2 (6 bases). Germline loops: CDR1 SGHRS, CDR2 YFSETQ. Deletions cut 0 bases from V and 3 bases from J, with 14 bases between. The CDR3 is made up of 16 amino acids. The chain's CDR3 is CASSLDGGKWTDTQYF. The DNA of the CDR3 is TGCGCCAGCAGCTTGGATGGCGGGAAATGGACAGATACGCAGTATTTT.

This clonotype was picked up a small number of times. The chain links TRBV9 to TRBJ2-4; TRBD1 agrees at 9 bases. There are 13 residues in the CDR3. J was trimmed by 13 bases and V by 4 bases; bases with no gene match: 9. Germline V gene data show CDR1 as SGDLS and CDR2 as YYNGEE. The CDR3 nucleotides read TGTGCCAGCAGCCCTCATTCTGGACAGGGGCAGTACTTC. It yields the protein CASSPHSGQGQYF.

This clonotype has more than one count but fewer than ten. The chain is built from TRBV12-3 or TRBV12-4 and TRBJ2-5; D possibly uses TRBD1 or TRBD2 (5 bases each). The length of the CDR3 is 14 residues. V was pared by 7 bases and J by 5 bases, with 17 bases between. CDR3 protein: CASTPGGMRETQYF. In DNA form, the CDR3 reads TGTGCCAGCACCCCTGGGGGTATGAGGGAGACCCAGTACTTC.

This clonotype was observed a few times. The chain combines TRBV7-9 with TRBJ1-1; 7 bases are shared with TRBD1. Trimming removed 5 bases from V and 2 bases from J; junction bases left unmatched: 14. The CDR3 has 17 amino acids. CDR1 and CDR2 from the germline V gene are SEHNR and FQNEAQ (reference sequence). The CDR3 region has the DNA TGTGCCAGCAGCCCACGACAGGGCGGTGGGTTTAACACTGAAGCTTTCTTT. Translation gives CASSPRQGGGFNTEAFF. The full variable domain, with the rest looked up from reference TRBV7-9 and TRBJ1-1, is DTGVSQNPRHKITKRGQNVTFRCDPISEHNRLYWYRQTLGQGPEFLTYFQNEAQLEKSRLLSDRFSAERPKGSFSTLEIQRTEQGDSAMYLCASSPRQGGGFNTEAFFGQGTRLTVV.

The J gene is TRBJ2-3, the V gene TRBV11-2, with 7 nucleotides matching TRBD2. The V and J ends lost 2 bases and 6 bases, in that order; junction bases with no gene match: 8. Germline V gene sequence: CDR1 SGHAT, CDR2 FQNNGV. This CDR3 spans 15 amino acids. The CDR3 DNA reads TGTGCCAGCAGCTTATCGGGCGGGAGCGTGGATACGCAGTATTTT. Translation gives CASSLSGGSVDTQYF.

The chain has TRBV5-1 and TRBJ2-5; the D gene is possibly TRBD1 (5 bases). The end of the DNA fits TRBJ2-7 better, so the J call may be wrong. The CDR3 is made up of 15 amino acids. Looked up from germline, CDR1 is SGHRS and CDR2 is YFSETQ. CDR3 region: CASSLEDTPRSEQYF. In DNA, the CDR3 is TGCGCCAGCAGCTTGGAGGACACTCCAAGGAGCGAGCAGTACTTC.

This clonotype occurred a few times. The V and J genes are TRBV13 and TRBJ1-4, with a possible D match to TRBD1 (5 bases). The CDR3 totals 14 residues. CDR1 is PRHDT and CDR2 is FYEKMQ in the germline V gene (reference sequence). V was cut by 7 bases and J by 14 bases, with 23 bases left in between. This CDR3 reads CASTTPSLRGLLFF. The CDR3 nucleotides are TGTGCCAGCACCACCCCAAGTTTGAGGGGTTTGCTGTTTTTT. The full variable domain, completed using reference TRBV13 and TRBJ1-4, is AAGVIQSPRHLIKEKRETATLKCYPIPRHDTVYWYQQGPGQDPQFLISFYEKMQSDKGSIPDRFSAQQFSDYHSELNMSSLELGDSALYFCASTTPSLRGLLFFGSGTQLSVL.

The genes are TRBV7-8 and TRBJ1-4; maybe TRBD1 (5 bases). Germline values: CDR1 SGHVS, CDR2 FQNEAQ. The CDR3 totals 17 residues. V was pared by 5 bases and J by 0 bases, with 16 bases between. In DNA form, the CDR3 reads TGTGCCAGCAGCCCCCTAACCCACAGGACAACTAATGAAAAACTGTTTTTT. Translation: CASSPLTHRTTNEKLFF. The full variable domain, rest sourced from reference TRBV7-8 and TRBJ1-4, is GAGVSQSPRYKVAKRGQDVALRCDPISGHVSLFWYQQALGQGPEFLTYFQNEAQLDKSGLPSDRFFAERPEGSVSTLKIQRTQQEDSAVYLCASSPLTHRTTNEKLFFGSGTQLSVL.

This sequence joins TRBV3-1 and TRBJ2-1, with TRBD2 as a possible D gene (5 bases). This CDR3 spans 11 amino acids. Germline V gives CDR1 LGHDT, CDR2 YNNKEL (reference sequence). CDR3 loop: CGVSGYNEQFF. The CDR3 DNA sequence: TGTGGAGTCTCGGGGTACAATGAGCAGTTCTTC.

The gene calls are TRBV7-8 and TRBJ2-4; 8 positions agree with TRBD2. V lost 1 base to trimming and J lost 3 bases; unmatched junction nucleotides: 2. The length of the CDR3 is 15 residues. Looked up from germline, CDR1 is SGHVS and CDR2 is FQNEAQ. In DNA, the CDR3 is TGTGCCAGCAGCTTAGGAGCGGGAGTCAAAAACATTCAGTACTTC. This codes for CASSLGAGVKNIQYF. Drawing the rest from reference TRBV7-8 and TRBJ2-4, the complete variable domain is GAGVSQSPRYKVAKRGQDVALRCDPISGHVSLFWYQQALGQGPEFLTYFQNEAQLDKSGLPSDRFFAERPEGSVSTLKIQRTQQEDSAVYLCASSLGAGVKNIQYFGAGTRLSVL.

The J gene is TRBJ2-7, the V gene TRBV2; TRBD1 might be the D (5 bases). The CDR3 runs to 18 residues. The V gene's germline CDR1 is SNHLY and CDR2 FYNNEI. Trimming took off 0 bases at V and 1 base at J, with 19 bases between the two ends. CDR3: CASSEATPGHTKSYEQYF. CDR3 DNA sequence: TGTGCCAGCAGTGAAGCGACTCCCGGACATACGAAATCCTACGAGCAGTACTTC. Combining the CDR3 with reference TRBV2 and TRBJ2-7 gives the whole variable domain EPEVTQTPSHQVTQMGQEVILRCVPISNHLYFYWYRQILGQKVEFLVSFYNNEISEKSEIFDDQFSVERPDGSNFTLKIRSTKLEDSAMYFCASSEATPGHTKSYEQYFGPGTRLTVT.

The chain is built from TRBV6-5 and TRBJ1-1; D not certain. Germline V gene sequence: CDR1 MNHEY, CDR2 SVGAGI. V was shortened by 5 bases and J by 1 base, with 11 bases between the two germline ends. This CDR3 has 14 amino acids. The CDR3 here is CASSLRWGNTEAFF. The CDR3, as DNA: TGTGCCAGCAGTCTCAGGTGGGGGAACACTGAAGCTTTCTTT.

This sequence joins TRBV7-3 and TRBJ2-1; 7 bases fit TRBD2. The CDR3 runs 15 residues. V gave up 1 base and J gave up 7 bases; unmatched junction bases: 7. The V gene's germline CDR1 is SGHTA and CDR2 FQGTGA. In DNA form, the CDR3 reads TGTGCCAGCAGCTTAAATGGGGGAGGGTTTAATGAGCAGTTCTTC. Its translation is CASSLNGGGFNEQFF. Filled out from reference TRBV7-3 and TRBJ2-1, the complete variable domain reads GAGVSQTPSNKVTEKGKYVELRCDPISGHTALYWYRQSLGQGPEFLIYFQGTGAADDSGLPNDRFFAVRPEGSVSTLKIQRTERGDSAVYLCASSLNGGGFNEQFFGPGTRLTVL.

This chain joins TRBV20-1 and TRBJ2-1; either TRBD1 or TRBD2 may supply D (5 bases each). The CDR3 is 15 amino acids. Germline lookup yields CDR1 DFQATT and CDR2 SNEGSKA (reference sequence). Trimming took off 6 bases at V and 9 bases at J, with 24 bases between the two ends. CDR3 protein: CSASPGPWSGGEQFF. CDR3 coding DNA: TGCAGTGCGTCCCCGGGACCCTGGTCTGGGGGTGAGCAGTTCTTC.

The chain employs TRBV12-3 or TRBV12-4 and TRBJ1-4; 7 positions agree with TRBD1. The CDR3 covers 16 residues. The V gene end was trimmed by 4 bases and the J gene end by 3 bases; junction bases not matched to a gene: 8. CDR3 amino acids: CASSSGPGQPNEKLFF. CDR3 DNA: TGTGCCAGCAGTTCGGGGCCGGGACAGCCTAATGAAAAACTGTTTTTT.

The V call is TRBV28, the J call TRBJ2-3, with D tentatively TRBD1 or TRBD2 (6 bases each). This CDR3 region has 16 residues. V lost 7 bases and J lost 2, with 19 bases in between. Germline assignment: CDR1 MDHEN and CDR2 SYDVKM. The CDR3 DNA sequence: TGTGCCAGCACTCAAACAGGGACTCGACTCACAGATACGCAGTATTTT. It translates to CASTQTGTRLTDTQYF.

This clonotype was detected only a few times. The chain uses TRBV5-4 and TRBJ2-7; D not certain. Looked up from germline, CDR1 is SGHNT and CDR2 is YYREEE (reference sequence). The V and J ends lost 3 bases and 0 bases respectively, with 19 bases between them. The CDR3 runs 17 residues. CDR3 loop: CASSSQATPPSSYEQYF. Here the CDR3 DNA reads TGTGCCAGCAGCTCCCAAGCCACCCCACCTAGCTCCTACGAGCAGTACTTC.

The chain couples TRBV5-1 to TRBJ1-2, with a possible D match to TRBD1 (5 bases). CDR1 and CDR2 (germline): SGHRS, YFSETQ. V dropped 3 bases and J dropped 5 bases, with 26 bases sitting between them. This CDR3 contains 18 residues. The CDR3 region is CASSSRKGLLTEGYGYTF. CDR3 sequence (DNA): TGCGCCAGCAGCTCGAGGAAGGGACTTCTTACCGAAGGGTATGGCTACACCTTC.

The chain carries TRBV3-1 and TRBJ2-1, with unresolved D. CDR3 length: 14 residues. Germline V gene data show CDR1 as LGHDT and CDR2 as YNNKEL (reference sequence). The V gene lost 8 bases and the J gene lost 7 bases, with 18 bases spanning the gap. In DNA form, the CDR3 reads TGTGCCAGCGGGCAAGCCAGCGTCGGGAATGAGCAGTTCTTC. It encodes CASGQASVGNEQFF.

The chain employs TRBV5-1 and TRBJ2-7; 9 positions match TRBD2. Germline CDR1 and CDR2: SGHRS and YFSETQ. The CDR3 has 18 amino acids. V shed 4 bases, J shed 6 bases, and the junction held 20 bases outside the gene matches. The CDR3 DNA reads as TGCGCCAGCAGCCGAGGCAGCCTGGGTGCGGGAGGGCCTCGCGAGCAGTACTTC. Its protein product is CASSRGSLGAGGPREQYF. The entire variable domain, with the rest obtained from reference TRBV5-1 and TRBJ2-7, is as follows: KAGVTQTPRYLIKTRGQQVTLSCSPISGHRSVSWYQQTPGQGLQFLFEYFSETQRNKGNFPGRFSGRQFSNSRSEMNVSTLELGDSALYLCASSRGSLGAGGPREQYFGPGTRLTVT.